This TCR beta chain was profiled in a study of untreated major depressive disorder. Here immunoSEQ multiplex PCR was the method, and the copy in TCRdb shows in-frame clones only, minus some. The sample consists of 15,000 to 20,000 clones, about 92% of them appearing once. Patient depression severity was moderate to severe. This receptor was obtained from a woman aged 40 to 55 with major depressive disorder. Sequencing was done on a sample of CD4+ T cells from PBMCs.

This CDR3 is CATLATGTDTQYF. In DNA form, the CDR3 reads TGTGCCACCCTAGCCACAGGCACAGATACGCAGTATTTT. The rearrangement uses TRBV6-1 and TRBJ2-3, with D maybe TRBD2 (5 bases). The V end lost 10 bases, the J end lost 1 base, and 12 bases lay between the germline ends. Germline lookup yields CDR1 MNHNS and CDR2 SASEGT. The CDR3 is 13 amino acids.